Below are 3 T cell receptor beta chains sequenced from a single sample in a study of T-cell memory formation after mild COVID-19. TCRdb recomputed calls from the 5' RACE reads with MiXCR, one row per CDR3 protein. The repertoire has hundreds of thousands of distinct CDR3 sequences, 16% of them found once; the top ten carry about 4%. The sequenced material came from PBMCs or a T cell subset sorted from them (not recorded which). These receptors were taken from a man younger than 35 who had mild COVID-19 (a few samples of this study predate the infection). Cell type and time point are not known.

In this sample, this clonotype turned up a few times. The chain recombines TRBV11-2 with TRBJ2-3; the match to TRBD2 covers 10 bases. The CDR3 sequence is 16 residues long. The ends lost 6 bases at V and 1 base at J; junction bases unmatched: 7. Per germline, CDR1 SGHAT and CDR2 FQNNGV. The CDR3 coding sequence is TGTGCCAGCAGGGAACGACTAGCGGGCGGCACAGATACGCAGTATTTT. Its protein is CASRERLAGGTDTQYF.

This clonotype was observed at least ten times. The rearrangement uses TRBV18 and TRBJ2-7; D may match TRBD1 or TRBD2 (7 bases each). With 8 bases removed from V and 2 bases from J, the gap between germline ends came to 16 bases. The CDR3 consists of 14 residues. Germline V gives CDR1 KGHSH, CDR2 LQKENI. The CDR3 coding sequence is TGTGCCAGCAGCCCCAGGGGGGGACCCTACGAGCAGTACTTC. Translation gives CASSPRGGPYEQYF.

CDR3 protein: CASSYSLASQETQYF. CDR3 nucleotides: TGTGCCAGCAGTTACTCGTTAGCTTCCCAAGAGACCCAGTACTTC. J is TRBJ2-5 and V is TRBV6-6; the D is unclear. The V gene lost 0 bases and the J gene lost 1 base, with 9 bases spanning the gap. Per the germline V gene, CDR1 is MNHNY and CDR2 is SVGAGI (reference sequence). CDR3 size: 15 residues.